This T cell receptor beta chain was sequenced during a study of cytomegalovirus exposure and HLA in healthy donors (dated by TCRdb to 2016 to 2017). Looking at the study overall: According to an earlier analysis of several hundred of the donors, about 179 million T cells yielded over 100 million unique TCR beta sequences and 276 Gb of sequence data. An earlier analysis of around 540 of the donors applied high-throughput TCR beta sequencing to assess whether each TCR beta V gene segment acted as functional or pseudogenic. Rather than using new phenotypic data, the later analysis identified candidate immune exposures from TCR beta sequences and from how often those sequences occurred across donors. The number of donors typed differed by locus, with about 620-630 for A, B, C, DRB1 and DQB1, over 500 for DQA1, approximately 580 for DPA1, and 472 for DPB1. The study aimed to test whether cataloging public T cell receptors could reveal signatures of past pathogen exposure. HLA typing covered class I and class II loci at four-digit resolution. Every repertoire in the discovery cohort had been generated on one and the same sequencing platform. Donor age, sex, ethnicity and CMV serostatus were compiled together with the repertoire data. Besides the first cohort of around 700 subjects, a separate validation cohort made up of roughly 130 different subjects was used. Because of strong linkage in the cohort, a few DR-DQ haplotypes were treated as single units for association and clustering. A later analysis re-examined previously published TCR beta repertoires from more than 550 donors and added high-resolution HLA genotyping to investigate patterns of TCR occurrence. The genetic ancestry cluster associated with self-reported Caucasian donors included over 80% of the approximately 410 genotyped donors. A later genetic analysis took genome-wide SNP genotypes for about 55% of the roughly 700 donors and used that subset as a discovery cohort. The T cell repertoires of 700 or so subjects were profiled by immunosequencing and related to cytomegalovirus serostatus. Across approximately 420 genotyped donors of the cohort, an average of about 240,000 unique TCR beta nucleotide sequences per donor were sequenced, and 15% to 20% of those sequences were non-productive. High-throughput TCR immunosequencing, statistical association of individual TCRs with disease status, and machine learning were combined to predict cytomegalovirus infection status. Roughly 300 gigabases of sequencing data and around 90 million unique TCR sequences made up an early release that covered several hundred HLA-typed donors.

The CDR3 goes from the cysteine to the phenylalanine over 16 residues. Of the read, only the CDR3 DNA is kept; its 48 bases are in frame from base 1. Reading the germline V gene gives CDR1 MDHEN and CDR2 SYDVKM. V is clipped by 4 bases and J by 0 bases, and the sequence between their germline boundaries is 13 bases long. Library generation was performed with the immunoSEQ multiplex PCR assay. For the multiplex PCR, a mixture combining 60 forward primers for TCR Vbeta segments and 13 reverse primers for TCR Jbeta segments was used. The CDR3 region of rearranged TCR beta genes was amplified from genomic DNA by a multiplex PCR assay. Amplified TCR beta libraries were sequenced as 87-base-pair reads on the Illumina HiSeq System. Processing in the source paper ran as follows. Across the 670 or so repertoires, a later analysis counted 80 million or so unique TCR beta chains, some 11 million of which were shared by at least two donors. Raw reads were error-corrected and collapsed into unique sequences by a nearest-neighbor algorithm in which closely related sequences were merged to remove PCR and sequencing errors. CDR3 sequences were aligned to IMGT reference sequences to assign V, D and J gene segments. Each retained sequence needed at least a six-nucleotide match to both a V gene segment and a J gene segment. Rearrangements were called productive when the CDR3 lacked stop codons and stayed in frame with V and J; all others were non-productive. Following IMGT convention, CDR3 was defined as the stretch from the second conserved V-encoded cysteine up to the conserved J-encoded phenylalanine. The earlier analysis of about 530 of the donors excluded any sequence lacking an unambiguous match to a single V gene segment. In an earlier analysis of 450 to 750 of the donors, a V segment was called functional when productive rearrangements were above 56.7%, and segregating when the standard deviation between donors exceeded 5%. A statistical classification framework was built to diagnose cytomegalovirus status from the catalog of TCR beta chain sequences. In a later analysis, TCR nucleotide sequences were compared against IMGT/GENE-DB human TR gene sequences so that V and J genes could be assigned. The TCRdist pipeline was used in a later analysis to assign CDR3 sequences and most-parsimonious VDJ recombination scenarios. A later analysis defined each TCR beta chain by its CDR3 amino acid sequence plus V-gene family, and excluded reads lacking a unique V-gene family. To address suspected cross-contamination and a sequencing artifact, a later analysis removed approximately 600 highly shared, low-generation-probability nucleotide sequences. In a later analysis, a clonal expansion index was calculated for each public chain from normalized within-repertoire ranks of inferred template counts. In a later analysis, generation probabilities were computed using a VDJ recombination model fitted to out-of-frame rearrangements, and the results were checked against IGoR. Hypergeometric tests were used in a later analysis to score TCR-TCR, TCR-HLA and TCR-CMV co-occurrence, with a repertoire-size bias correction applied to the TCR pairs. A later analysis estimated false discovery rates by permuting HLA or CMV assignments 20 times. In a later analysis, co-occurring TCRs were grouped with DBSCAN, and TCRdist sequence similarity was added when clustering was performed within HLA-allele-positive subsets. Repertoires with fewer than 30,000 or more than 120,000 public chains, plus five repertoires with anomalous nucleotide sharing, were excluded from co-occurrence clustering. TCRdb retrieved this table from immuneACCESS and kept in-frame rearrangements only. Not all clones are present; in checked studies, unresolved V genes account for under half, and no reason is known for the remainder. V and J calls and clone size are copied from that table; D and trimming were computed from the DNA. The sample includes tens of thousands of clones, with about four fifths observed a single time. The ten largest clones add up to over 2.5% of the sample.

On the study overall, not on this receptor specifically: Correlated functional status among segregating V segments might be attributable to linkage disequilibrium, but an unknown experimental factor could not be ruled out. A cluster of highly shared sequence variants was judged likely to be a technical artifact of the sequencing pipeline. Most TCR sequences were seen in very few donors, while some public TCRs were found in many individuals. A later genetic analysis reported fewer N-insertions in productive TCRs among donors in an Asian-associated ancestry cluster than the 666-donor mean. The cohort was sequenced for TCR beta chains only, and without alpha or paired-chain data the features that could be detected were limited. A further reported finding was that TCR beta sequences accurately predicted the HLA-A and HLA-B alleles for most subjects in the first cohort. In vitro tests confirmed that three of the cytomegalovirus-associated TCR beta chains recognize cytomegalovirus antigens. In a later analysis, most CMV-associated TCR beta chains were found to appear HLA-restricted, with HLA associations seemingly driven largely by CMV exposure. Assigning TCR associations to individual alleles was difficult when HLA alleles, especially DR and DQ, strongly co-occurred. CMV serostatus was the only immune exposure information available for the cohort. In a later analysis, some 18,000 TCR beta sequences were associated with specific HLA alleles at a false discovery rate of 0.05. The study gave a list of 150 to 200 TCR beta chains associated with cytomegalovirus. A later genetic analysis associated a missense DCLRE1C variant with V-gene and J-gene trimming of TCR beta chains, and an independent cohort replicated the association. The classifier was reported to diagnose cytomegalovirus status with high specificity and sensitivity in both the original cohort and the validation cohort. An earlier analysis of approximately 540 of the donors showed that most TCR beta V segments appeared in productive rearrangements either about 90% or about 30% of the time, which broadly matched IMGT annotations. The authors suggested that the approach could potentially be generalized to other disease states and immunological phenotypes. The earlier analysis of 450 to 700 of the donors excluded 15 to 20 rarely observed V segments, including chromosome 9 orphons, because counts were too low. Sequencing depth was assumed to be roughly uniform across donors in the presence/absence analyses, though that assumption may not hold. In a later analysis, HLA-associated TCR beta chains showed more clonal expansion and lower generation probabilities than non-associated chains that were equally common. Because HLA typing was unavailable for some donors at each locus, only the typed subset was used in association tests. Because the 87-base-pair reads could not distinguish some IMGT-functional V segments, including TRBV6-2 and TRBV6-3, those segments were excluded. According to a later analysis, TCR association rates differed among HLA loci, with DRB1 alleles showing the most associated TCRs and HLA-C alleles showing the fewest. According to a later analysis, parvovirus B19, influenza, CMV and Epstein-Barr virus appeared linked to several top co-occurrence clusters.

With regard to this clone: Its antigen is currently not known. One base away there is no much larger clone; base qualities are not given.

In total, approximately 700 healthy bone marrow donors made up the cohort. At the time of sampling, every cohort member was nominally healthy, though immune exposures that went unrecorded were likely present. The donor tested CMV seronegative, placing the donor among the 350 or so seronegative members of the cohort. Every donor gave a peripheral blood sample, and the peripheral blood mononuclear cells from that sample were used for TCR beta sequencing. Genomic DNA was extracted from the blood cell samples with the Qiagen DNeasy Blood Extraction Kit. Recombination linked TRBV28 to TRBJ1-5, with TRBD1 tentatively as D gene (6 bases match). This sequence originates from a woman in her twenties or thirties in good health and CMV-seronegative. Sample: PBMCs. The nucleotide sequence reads TGTGCCAGCAGTTCCCAGACAGGCCATAGCAATCAGCCCCAGCATTTT. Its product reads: CASSSQTGHSNQPQHF.